These T cell receptor beta chains were read from a single sample in a study of blood T cells in healthy people across ages. TCRdb processed the 5' RACE reads anew with MiXCR; each CDR3 protein has one entry. The sample records 1,800,000 or so distinct CDR3 sequences, 35% to 50% being singletons. The sequenced sample was blood. The source is a human donor in good health. The CDR3 runs from the conserved cysteine through the conserved F or W. The D gene is left open where the match is weak. Size is omitted from some rows. Given values are once, few, many or a class for expanded clones.

J gene: TRBJ2-7; V gene: TRBV6-1; D gene: .; clone size: .; CDR3 DNA: TGTGCCAGCAGTGGTCGCCGCTGGGGAAGCTTCTACGAGCAGTACTTC; CDR3 protein: CASSGRRWGSFYEQYF
J gene: TRBJ2-1; V gene: TRBV12-3/TRBV12-4; D gene: .; clone size: .; CDR3 DNA: TGTGCCAGCACCCCCACGACTAGTACAAATGAGCAGTTCTTC; CDR3 protein: CASTPTTSTNEQFF
J gene: TRBJ1-1; V gene: TRBV18; D gene: .; clone size: .; CDR3 DNA: TGTGCCAGCTCACCCAGACAGGACCTCAACACTGAAGCTTTCTTT; CDR3 protein: CASSPRQDLNTEAFF
J gene: TRBJ2-3; V gene: TRBV2; D gene: .; clone size: few; CDR3 DNA: TGTGCCAGCAGTGAAGCGCGAGGGGGGCCTAGCACAGATACGCAGTATTTT; CDR3 protein: CASSEARGGPSTDTQYF
J gene: TRBJ2-4; V gene: TRBV28; D gene: TRBD1; clone size: .; CDR3 DNA: TGTGCCAGCAGTTTAAGCCCCCGGACAGGGGGCGACCGCATTCAGTACTTC; CDR3 protein: CASSLSPRTGGDRIQYF
J gene: TRBJ2-5; V gene: TRBV12-3/TRBV12-4; D gene: TRBD1; clone size: few; CDR3 DNA: TGTGCCAGCAGGGGAACAGGGGCACGGTGGACCCAGTACTTC; CDR3 protein: CASRGTGARWTQYF
J gene: TRBJ1-5; V gene: TRBV7-8; D gene: .; clone size: .; CDR3 DNA: TGTGCCAGCAGCTACGTAGCCCTTCACCCCCAGCATTTT; CDR3 protein: CASSYVALHPQHF
J gene: TRBJ2-7; V gene: TRBV7-2; D gene: .; clone size: many; CDR3 DNA: TGTGCCAGCAGCTTAGGGTCCTCCCAAGTATACGAGCAGTACTTC; CDR3 protein: CASSLGSSQVYEQYF
J gene: TRBJ2-3; V gene: TRBV6-5; D gene: .; clone size: .; CDR3 DNA: TGTGCCAGCAGACCCGCAGGTTTCACAGATACGCAGTATTTT; CDR3 protein: CASRPAGFTDTQYF
J gene: TRBJ2-1; V gene: TRBV7-2; D gene: TRBD1; clone size: few; CDR3 DNA: TGTGCCAGCAGCCCCTACCGACAGGGGGCTAACGATGAGCAGTTCTTC; CDR3 protein: CASSPYRQGANDEQFF
J gene: TRBJ2-1; V gene: TRBV28; D gene: .; clone size: few; CDR3 DNA: TGTGCCAGCAGTCCCCTCACAGGGTATCACGACAATGAGCAGTTCTTC; CDR3 protein: CASSPLTGYHDNEQFF
J gene: TRBJ2-6; V gene: TRBV10-3; D gene: .; clone size: .; CDR3 DNA: TGTGCCATCACCGGACAGTCCGGGGCCAACGTCCTGACTTTC; CDR3 protein: CAITGQSGANVLTF
J gene: TRBJ1-6; V gene: TRBV5-5; D gene: .; clone size: .; CDR3 DNA: TGTGCCAGCAGCTTATATACAGGAACCCTCCACTTT; CDR3 protein: CASSLYTGTLHF
J gene: TRBJ2-2; V gene: TRBV9; D gene: .; clone size: .; CDR3 DNA: TGTGCCAGCAGCGTAGCAGGTCGTCAGGGGGGAACCGGGGAGCTGTTTTTT; CDR3 protein: CASSVAGRQGGTGELFF
J gene: TRBJ2-1; V gene: TRBV6-5; D gene: .; clone size: .; CDR3 DNA: TGTGCCAGCAGTTACGGGTCGGAAGGGGATAATGAGCAGTTCTTC; CDR3 protein: CASSYGSEGDNEQFF
J gene: TRBJ2-4; V gene: TRBV10-3; D gene: .; clone size: .; CDR3 DNA: TGTGCCATCAGTGAGTCGGTGGTAACCAAAAACATTCAGTACTTC; CDR3 protein: CAISESVVTKNIQYF
J gene: TRBJ2-5; V gene: TRBV19; D gene: TRBD2; clone size: .; CDR3 DNA: TGTGCCAGTAGTATATCCGGGACTAGCGGGGAAGAGACCCAGTACTTC; CDR3 protein: CASSISGTSGEETQYF
J gene: TRBJ1-4; V gene: TRBV5-1; D gene: TRBD1; clone size: .; CDR3 DNA: TGCGCCAGCAGGGAAGGGACAGGGTATGAAAAACTGTTTTTT; CDR3 protein: CASREGTGYEKLFF